The 11 T cell receptor beta chains below were found in one sample sequenced in a study of shared clonotypes between healthy human individuals. The table came from immunoSEQ multiplex PCR; TCRdb's copy has only in-frame clones and leaves some out. The table has fewer than 800,000 clones, around 90% seen once. Naivety among CD8 cells was defined by CD45RO negativity and positive CCR7 selection, thereby excluding terminally differentiated effector memory CD45RA+ cells. Specimen: naive CD8+ T cells sorted from blood. The receptors originated from a man aged 25 to 45 in good health.

The rearrangement uses TRBV28 and TRBJ1-4; 7 nucleotides match TRBD1. Germline CDR1 is MDHEN and CDR2 is SYDVKM. This CDR3 comprises 20 residues. V dropped 1 base and J dropped 0; count of bases not matched to a gene: 14. The chain's CDR3 is CASSLYPVASQGATNEKLFF. The CDR3 bases are TGTGCCAGCAGTTTATATCCCGTTGCGTCTCAGGGGGCAACTAATGAAAAACTGTTTTTT.

J is TRBJ1-1 and V is TRBV6-1; 7 nucleotides align to TRBD1. The V and J ends lost 4 bases and 0 bases, in that order; junction bases with no gene match: 5. In germline, CDR1 is MNHNS, CDR2 SASEGT. CDR3 length: 15 amino acids. In nucleotides, the CDR3 is TGTGCCAGCAGTGCATCGACAGGGTTGAACACTGAAGCTTTCTTT. Its protein is CASSASTGLNTEAFF.

The chain recombines TRBV29-1 with TRBJ2-7; a possible D gene is TRBD1 (5 bases). V gave up 3 bases and J gave up 2 bases, with 14 bases separating them. Germline V gives CDR1 SQVTM, CDR2 ANQGSEA. The CDR3 runs to 14 residues. The CDR3 DNA is TGCAGCGTTGAGGGCAGGGCGCACCCCTACGAGCAGTACTTC. Protein sequence: CSVEGRAHPYEQYF.

The chain has TRBV18 and TRBJ2-7, with 11 bases aligning to TRBD2. In germline, CDR1 is KGHSH, CDR2 LQKENI. J gave up 3 bases and V 5 bases, and 6 bases lay outside the gene matches. The CDR3 sequence is 15 residues long. CDR3 DNA: TGTGCCAGCTCATCAGGGACTAGCGGAGGCTACGAGCAGTACTTC. This translates into CASSSGTSGGYEQYF.

The chain carries TRBV10-2 and TRBJ1-4; D uncertain. V was pared by 5 bases and J by 8 bases, with 6 bases between. Germline V gives CDR1 WSHSY, CDR2 SAAADI. The CDR3 has 11 amino acids. For the CDR3, the DNA is TGCGCCAGCAGTTTGGGGGAAAAACTGTTTTTT. This encodes CASSLGEKLFF.

This sequence joins TRBV13 and TRBJ2-1, with TRBD2 matching 10 bases. The CDR3 covers 14 residues. Germline V gene sequence: CDR1 PRHDT, CDR2 FYEKMQ (reference sequence). The J segment lost 5 bases and the V segment lost 5 bases, leaving 3 bases of the junction unmatched. For the CDR3, the DNA is TGTGCCAGCAGCGGGACTAGCGAAGACAATGAGCAGTTCTTC. It specifies CASSGTSEDNEQFF. Full variable domain (outside the CDR3, taken from reference TRBV13 and TRBJ2-1): AAGVIQSPRHLIKEKRETATLKCYPIPRHDTVYWYQQGPGQDPQFLISFYEKMQSDKGSIPDRFSAQQFSDYHSELNMSSLELGDSALYFCASSGTSEDNEQFFGPGTRLTVL.

The chain carries TRBV4-1 and TRBJ2-7; unclear D gene. The V gene lost 3 bases and the J gene lost 0 bases, with 9 bases spanning the gap. The CDR3 consists of 14 residues. Per germline, CDR1 MGHRA and CDR2 YSYEKL. The CDR3 nucleotides are TGCGCCAGCAGCCATCGGACGAACTCCTACGAGCAGTACTTC. Translation gives CASSHRTNSYEQYF.

The chain carries TRBV19 and TRBJ1-5; D not resolved. Trimming took 11 bases from V and 6 from J, leaving 17 bases between them. The CDR3 length is 13 residues. The germline V gene encodes CDR1 LNHDA and CDR2 SQIVND (reference sequence). CDR3 sequence (DNA): TGTGCCCCCCCGTCAACATGGGTTCAGCCCCAGCATTTT. Amino acid sequence: CAPPSTWVQPQHF.

Concerning this clone: Other DNA sequences in this sample translate to the same CDR3. The genes are TRBV28 and TRBJ2-7; possibly TRBD1 for D (5 bases). The CDR3 sequence is 13 residues long. Trimming stripped 2 bases from V and 2 bases from J, with 7 bases between. Germline CDR1 MDHEN, CDR2 SYDVKM. CDR3 region: CASSLGRAYEQYF. The CDR3 coding sequence is TGTGCCAGCAGTTTAGGCAGGGCCTACGAGCAGTACTTC.

V usage is TRBV7-8 and J usage is TRBJ2-2, with TRBD2 matching over 8 bases. The CDR3 consists of 15 residues. Germline values: CDR1 SGHVS, CDR2 FQNEAQ. J lost 7 bases, V lost 5 bases, and 9 bases had no gene match. CDR3 sequence: CASSPSGSVIGELFF. CDR3 nucleotide sequence: TGTGCCAGCAGCCCCAGCGGGAGTGTGATCGGGGAGCTGTTTTTT. Complete variable domain (other parts from reference TRBV7-8 and TRBJ2-2): GAGVSQSPRYKVAKRGQDVALRCDPISGHVSLFWYQQALGQGPEFLTYFQNEAQLDKSGLPSDRFFAERPEGSVSTLKIQRTQQEDSAVYLCASSPSGSVIGELFFGEGSRLTVL.

The chain links TRBV2 to TRBJ1-2, with no clear D. Germline CDR1 reads SNHLY; CDR2 reads FYNNEI. V was pared by 1 base and J by 0 bases, with 6 bases between. The CDR3 is 14 residues long. The CDR3 bases are TGTGCCAGCAGTGAAGACAGAGCTAACTATGGCTACACCTTC. It encodes CASSEDRANYGYTF.